This paragraph reports one TCR beta chain. The antigen is not known. This record belongs to a study of cytomegalovirus exposure and HLA in healthy donors. Study-wide results and caveats: In vitro, a few CMV-associated chains proved specific for CMV antigens. Subsequent analysis of the roughly 120 validation repertoires found a tendency for first-cohort TCR clusters to co-occur. Among TCR beta chains, those listed as cytomegalovirus-associated numbered over 150.

Assay used: immunoSEQ multiplex PCR; TCRdb lists only in-frame clones, some missing. The sample holds around 150,000 clones, more than 75% seen once. The germline V gene encodes CDR1 SGHAT and CDR2 FQNNGV. The CDR3 spans 16 residues. V lost 2 bases, J lost 0 bases, and 5 bases stayed unmatched. This receptor was taken from a man younger than 35 in good health and CMV-seronegative. The sequencing input was PBMCs. The chain employs TRBV11-2 and TRBJ2-7; 9 bases align to TRBD2. This CDR3 reads CASSLLAREGSYEQYF. The CDR3 DNA reads TGTGCCAGCAGCTTACTTGCGCGGGAGGGCTCCTACGAGCAGTACTTC.